A selection of T cell receptor beta chains follows, all from one sample in a study of beta chain features in type 1 diabetes. This table comes from immunoSEQ multiplex PCR, and its TCRdb copy is limited to in-frame clones, with some not included. The data show 350,000 to 400,000 clones, over 13% seen once. Sequenced material: naive CD4+ T cells from blood. The source of these receptors is a young woman in good health. Both conserved end residues are part of each CDR3. A D gene is named only where the DNA matches it firmly. Part of the rows lack a size; the others show once, few, many or a class for expanded clones.

clone_size,d_call,v_call,j_call,cdr3_nt,cdr3_aa
.,.,TRBV29-1,TRBJ1-1,TGCAGCGTTTACATCAACACTGAAGCTTTCTTT,CSVYINTEAFF
few,TRBD1,TRBV19,TRBJ2-1,TGTGCCAGTGGACAGGGGGCTTACAATGAGCAGTTCTTC,CASGQGAYNEQFF
.,.,TRBV29-1,TRBJ2-5,TGCAGCGTCCGGCTACAGGGCCAAGAGACCCAGTACTTC,CSVRLQGQETQYF
.,TRBD1,TRBV5-1,TRBJ2-5,TGCGCCAGCAGCTTGGGCTTCAGGGGGCAGCAAGAGACCCAGTACTTC,CASSLGFRGQQETQYF
few,TRBD2,TRBV7-9,TRBJ2-7,TGTGCCAGCAGCTTATCGTCACTAGCGGGACGCGAGCAGTACTTC,CASSLSSLAGREQYF
.,TRBD1,TRBV28,TRBJ1-2,TGTGCCAGCAGTTACAGGGGGGTTAACTATGGCTACACCTTC,CASSYRGVNYGYTF
few,TRBD1,TRBV30,TRBJ1-2,TGTGCCTGGAGTCTAGACAGGGGATCTGGCTACACCTTC,CAWSLDRGSGYTF
.,TRBD1,TRBV5-4,TRBJ1-1,TGTGCCAGCAGCGCCTCGCAGGGGGCTTGGACTGAAGCTTTCTTT,CASSASQGAWTEAFF
few,.,TRBV2,TRBJ1-1,TGTGCCAGCAGTATCAGGGTACCAGCCACTGAAGCTTTCTTT,CASSIRVPATEAFF
few,.,TRBV4-2,TRBJ1-5,TGTGCCAGCAGCCAAGATCGGAGAGATCAGCCCCAGCATTTT,CASSQDRRDQPQHF
.,TRBD2,TRBV28,TRBJ2-3,TGTGCCAGCAGTTCGGGACTAGCGGGAGTTGCAGATACGCAGTATTTT,CASSSGLAGVADTQYF
.,.,TRBV2,TRBJ2-4,TGTGCCAGCGGTCCCATCGGAGGATCGAACATTCAGTACTTC,CASGPIGGSNIQYF
.,TRBD1,TRBV4-2,TRBJ2-1,TGTGCCAGCAGCCAACGACAGGGACGCCAAAATGAGCAGTTCTTC,CASSQRQGRQNEQFF
few,.,TRBV6-1,TRBJ2-1,TGTGCCAGCAGTGAGGACTGGGAGAAGTTCTTC,CASSEDWEKFF
.,.,TRBV2,TRBJ1-2,TGTGCCAGCAGTGAAAGCAACTATGGCTACACCTTC,CASSESNYGYTF
few,.,TRBV30,TRBJ1-5,TGTGCCTGGAGGATTCAGGGTAGCAATCAGCCCCAGCATTTT,CAWRIQGSNQPQHF
few,.,TRBV20-1,TRBJ2-5,TGCAGTGTTCCCGGCGGGGAGACCCAGTACTTC,CSVPGGETQYF
.,TRBD1,TRBV4-2,TRBJ1-5,TGTGCCAGCAGCCAAGAACAGGGGGCCCATCAGCCCCAGCATTTT,CASSQEQGAHQPQHF
few,TRBD2,TRBV28,TRBJ2-1,TGTGCCAGCAGTTCCGGACTAGCGGGAGCTGAGCAGTTCTTC,CASSSGLAGAEQFF
.,.,TRBV29-1,TRBJ1-1,TGCAGCGTACAGCAGAACACTGAAGCTTTCTTT,CSVQQNTEAFF
few,.,TRBV15,TRBJ1-5,TGTGCCACCAGCAGCCTAGAATTGAATCAGCCCCAGCATTTT,CATSSLELNQPQHF
few,.,TRBV9,TRBJ1-1,TGTGCCAGCAGCGTAGTAAGGGCGGGCACTGAAGCTTTCTTT,CASSVVRAGTEAFF
few,.,TRBV29-1,TRBJ2-5,TGCAGCGCCCCTCAGGGGAGTATGGGTGTGGACCAGTACTTC,CSAPQGSMGVDQYF
.,.,TRBV9,TRBJ2-7,TGTGCCAGCAGCGTTAGGGAGACCTACGAGCAGTACTTC,CASSVRETYEQYF
few,.,TRBV30,TRBJ1-5,TGTGCCTGGAGTGTAGGGGCGCTGGATCAGCCCCAGCATTTT,CAWSVGALDQPQHF
few,TRBD2,TRBV6-5,TRBJ2-7,TGTGCCAGCAGTAGTAGACTAGCGGTGTACGAGCAGTACTTC,CASSSRLAVYEQYF
.,.,TRBV4-3,TRBJ1-5,TGCGCCAGCAGCCAAGATTTAGTAAATCAGCCCCAGCATTTT,CASSQDLVNQPQHF
.,.,TRBV7-9,TRBJ1-1,TGTGCCAGCAGCTGGCTACAGGGAACGAACACTGAAGCTTTCTTT,CASSWLQGTNTEAFF
few,.,TRBV29-1,TRBJ2-3,TGCAGCTTCAGGGCGGGGTTCACAGATACGCAGTATTTT,CSFRAGFTDTQYF
few,TRBD1,TRBV2,TRBJ1-2,TGTGCCAGCAACCCAGACAGGGTAACCAACTATGGCTACACCTTC,CASNPDRVTNYGYTF
.,TRBD1,TRBV28,TRBJ2-1,TGTGCCAGTTTACTCGACAGGGGCTCCTACAATGAGCAGTTCTTC,CASLLDRGSYNEQFF
few,TRBD2,TRBV2,TRBJ2-2,TGTGCCACTCGACTAGCGGTCACCGGGGAGCTGTTTTTT,CATRLAVTGELFF
.,.,TRBV19,TRBJ2-7,TGTGCCAGTAGTATAGATTGGATATCGGGACACCGGTACTTC,CASSIDWISGHRYF